The subject of this entry is one T cell receptor (beta chain). Researchers report isolating at least 6.5 million PBMCs per sample. The authors extracted at least 5 micrograms of total RNA per sample. These data are taken from a study of blood T cells in healthy people across ages. CDR1 is SGHAT and CDR2 is FQNNGV in the germline V gene. This CDR3 has 15 amino acids. V dropped 3 bases and J dropped 1 base, with 11 bases sitting between them. A second 7 to 11 cycle PCR used barcoded and J-beta primers. TCRdb re-derived calls from the 5' RACE reads in MiXCR, one entry per CDR3 protein. The sample comprises 650,000 to 700,000 distinct CDR3 sequences, roughly 32% of which are singletons, and roughly 14% rests with the top ten.

The rearrangement joins TRBV11-2 to TRBJ2-3; D gene uncertain. The sample taken for sequencing was blood. This receptor was taken from a woman aged 80 or older in good health. The CDR3 bases are TGTGCCAGCAGCTTTGCATCCTCCGGCACAGATACGCAGTATTTT. It specifies CASSFASSGTDTQYF.